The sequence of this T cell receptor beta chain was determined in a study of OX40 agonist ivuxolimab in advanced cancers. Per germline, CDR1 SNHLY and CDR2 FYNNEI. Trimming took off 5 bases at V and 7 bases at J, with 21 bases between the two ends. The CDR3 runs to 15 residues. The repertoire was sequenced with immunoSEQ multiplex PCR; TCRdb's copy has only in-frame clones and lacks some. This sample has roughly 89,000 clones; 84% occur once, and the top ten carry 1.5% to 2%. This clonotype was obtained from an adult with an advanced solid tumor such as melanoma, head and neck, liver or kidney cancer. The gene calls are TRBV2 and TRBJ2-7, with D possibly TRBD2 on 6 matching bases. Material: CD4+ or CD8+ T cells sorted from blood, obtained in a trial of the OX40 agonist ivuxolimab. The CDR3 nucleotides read TGTGCCAGCAGTTACGACCGAGGGACTGTGGGGGAGCAGTACTTC. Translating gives CASSYDRGTVGEQYF.